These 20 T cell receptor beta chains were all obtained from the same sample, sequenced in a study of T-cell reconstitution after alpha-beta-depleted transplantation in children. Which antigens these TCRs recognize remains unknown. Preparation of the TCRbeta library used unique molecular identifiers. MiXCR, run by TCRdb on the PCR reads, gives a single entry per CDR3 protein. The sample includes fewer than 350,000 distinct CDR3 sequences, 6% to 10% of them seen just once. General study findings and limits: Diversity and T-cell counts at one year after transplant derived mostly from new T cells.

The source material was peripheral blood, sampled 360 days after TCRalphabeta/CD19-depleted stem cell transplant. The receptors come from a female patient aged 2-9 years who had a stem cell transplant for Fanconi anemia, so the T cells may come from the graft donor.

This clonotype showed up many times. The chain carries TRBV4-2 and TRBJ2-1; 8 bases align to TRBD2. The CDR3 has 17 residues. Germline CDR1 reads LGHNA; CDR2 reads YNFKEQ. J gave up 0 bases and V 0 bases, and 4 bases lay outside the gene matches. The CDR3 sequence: CASSQDGGGSSYNEQFF. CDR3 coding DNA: TGTGCCAGCAGCCAAGATGGCGGGGGGTCCTCCTACAATGAGCAGTTCTTC.

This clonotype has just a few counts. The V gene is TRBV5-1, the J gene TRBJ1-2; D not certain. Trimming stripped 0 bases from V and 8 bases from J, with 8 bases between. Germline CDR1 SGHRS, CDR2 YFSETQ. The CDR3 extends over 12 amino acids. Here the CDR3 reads CASSLGGNGYTF. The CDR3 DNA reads TGCGCCAGCAGCTTGGGTGGTAACGGCTACACCTTC.

The CDR3 loop is CASSSLRRGAGELFF. The CDR3 nucleotides read TGTGCCAGCAGTTCTTTGAGGAGGGGTGCCGGGGAGCTGTTTTTT. V gene TRBV28 combines with J gene TRBJ2-2, with D possibly TRBD2 on 6 matching bases. The CDR3 runs 15 residues. Trimming cost V 4 bases and J 6 bases, with 15 bases left between them. Germline V gives CDR1 MDHEN, CDR2 SYDVKM.

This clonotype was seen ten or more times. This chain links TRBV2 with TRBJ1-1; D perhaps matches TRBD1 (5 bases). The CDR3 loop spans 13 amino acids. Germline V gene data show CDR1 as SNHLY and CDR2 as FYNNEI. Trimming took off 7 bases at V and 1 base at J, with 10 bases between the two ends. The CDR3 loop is CASKGYSNTEAFF. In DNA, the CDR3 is TGTGCCAGCAAGGGGTATTCGAACACTGAAGCTTTCTTT.

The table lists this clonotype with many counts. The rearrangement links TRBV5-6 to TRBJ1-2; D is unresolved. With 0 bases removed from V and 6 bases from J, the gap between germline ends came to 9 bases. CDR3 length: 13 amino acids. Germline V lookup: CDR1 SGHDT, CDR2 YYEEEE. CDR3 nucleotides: TGTGCCAGCAGCTTGGGAATGGGAGATGGCTACACCTTC. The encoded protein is CASSLGMGDGYTF.

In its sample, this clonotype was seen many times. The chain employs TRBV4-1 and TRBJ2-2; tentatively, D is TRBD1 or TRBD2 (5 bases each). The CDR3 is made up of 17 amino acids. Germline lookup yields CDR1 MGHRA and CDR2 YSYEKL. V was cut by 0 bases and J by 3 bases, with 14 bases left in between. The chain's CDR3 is CASSQEWGPDYTGELFF. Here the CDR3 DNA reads TGCGCCAGCAGCCAAGAGTGGGGACCTGACTACACCGGGGAGCTGTTTTTT.

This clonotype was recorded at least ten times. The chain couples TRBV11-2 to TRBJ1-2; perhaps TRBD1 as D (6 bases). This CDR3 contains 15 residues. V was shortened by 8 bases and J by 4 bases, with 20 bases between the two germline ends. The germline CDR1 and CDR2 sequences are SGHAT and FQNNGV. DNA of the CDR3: TGTGCCAGCTCCAGAATACAGGGACCCTTCTATGGCTACACCTTC. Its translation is CASSRIQGPFYGYTF. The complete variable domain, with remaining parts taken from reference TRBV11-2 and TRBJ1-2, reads EAGVAQSPRYKIIEKRQSVAFWCNPISGHATLYWYQQILGQGPKLLIQFQNNGVVDDSQLPKDRFSAERLKGVDSTLKIQPAKLEDSAVYLCASSRIQGPFYGYTFGSGTRLTVV.

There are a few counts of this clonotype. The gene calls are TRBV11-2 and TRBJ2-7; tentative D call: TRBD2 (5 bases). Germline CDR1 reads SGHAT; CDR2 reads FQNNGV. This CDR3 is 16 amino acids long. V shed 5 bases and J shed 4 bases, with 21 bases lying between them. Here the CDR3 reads CASSEDTGIPLYEQYF. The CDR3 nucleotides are TGTGCCAGCAGCGAGGATACCGGGATCCCCCTTTACGAGCAGTACTTC.

The CDR3 DNA follows: TGTGCCAGTAGCCTCGTCAGGACCGTCACCGGGGAGCTGTTTTTT. Translation: CASSLVRTVTGELFF. The chain recombines TRBV19 with TRBJ2-2; D is unclear. This CDR3 is 15 amino acids long. Germline lookup yields CDR1 LNHDA and CDR2 SQIVND (reference sequence). Trimming took off 6 bases at V and 4 bases at J, with 15 bases between the two ends.

Here the CDR3 DNA reads TGTGCCAGCAGCTTAGCCAGGGAAGGAGGGGACTATGGCTACACCTTC. It translates to CASSLAREGGDYGYTF. The chain joins TRBV7-8 to TRBJ1-2, with D possibly TRBD1 on 5 matching bases. CDR1 SGHVS and CDR2 FQNEAQ come from the germline V gene. Trimming stripped 0 bases from V and 3 bases from J, with 14 bases between. This CDR3 is 16 amino acids long.

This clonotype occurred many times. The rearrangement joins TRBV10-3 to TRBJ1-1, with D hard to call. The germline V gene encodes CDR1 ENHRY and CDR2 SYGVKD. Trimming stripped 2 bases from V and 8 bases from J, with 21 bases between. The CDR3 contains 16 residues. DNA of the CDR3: TGTGCCATCAGTGAGAGATACCCCGGGAGGCGGGAAGAAGCTTTCTTT. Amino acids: CAISERYPGRREEAFF.

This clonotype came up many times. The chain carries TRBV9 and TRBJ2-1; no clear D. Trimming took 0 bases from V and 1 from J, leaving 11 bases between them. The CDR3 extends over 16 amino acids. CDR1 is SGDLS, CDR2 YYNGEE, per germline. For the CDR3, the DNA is TGTGCCAGCAGCGTAGACAGCCATGGGTCCTACAATGAGCAGTTCTTC. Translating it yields CASSVDSHGSYNEQFF.

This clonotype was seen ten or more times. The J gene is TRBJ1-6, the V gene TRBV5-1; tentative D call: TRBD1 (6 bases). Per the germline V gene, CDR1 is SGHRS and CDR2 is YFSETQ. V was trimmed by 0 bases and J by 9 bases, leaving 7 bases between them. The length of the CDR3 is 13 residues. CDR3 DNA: TGCGCCAGCAGCTTGGAGGGGGGTTCACCCCTCCACTTT. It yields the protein CASSLEGGSPLHF.

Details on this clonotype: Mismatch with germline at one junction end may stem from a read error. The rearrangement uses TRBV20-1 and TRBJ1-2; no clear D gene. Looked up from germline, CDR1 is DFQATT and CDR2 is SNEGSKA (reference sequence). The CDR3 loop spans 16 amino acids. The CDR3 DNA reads TGCTGTGCTAGAGATCCGCTCCTTACCAGTAACTATGGCTACACCTTC. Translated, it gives CCARDPLLTSNYGYTF.

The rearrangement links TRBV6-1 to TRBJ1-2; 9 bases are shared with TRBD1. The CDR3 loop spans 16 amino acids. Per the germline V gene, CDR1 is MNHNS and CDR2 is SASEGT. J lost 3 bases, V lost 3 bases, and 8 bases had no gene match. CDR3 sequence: CASSDPGTGLYYGYTF. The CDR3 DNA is TGTGCCAGCAGTGACCCCGGGACAGGGTTATACTATGGCTACACCTTC.

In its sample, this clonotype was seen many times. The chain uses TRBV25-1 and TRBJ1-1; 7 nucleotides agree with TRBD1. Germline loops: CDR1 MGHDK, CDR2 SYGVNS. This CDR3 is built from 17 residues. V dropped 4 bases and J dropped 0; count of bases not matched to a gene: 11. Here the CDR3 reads CASSGGTASPMNTEAFF. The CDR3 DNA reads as TGTGCCAGCAGTGGGGGGACAGCCTCGCCAATGAACACTGAAGCTTTCTTT. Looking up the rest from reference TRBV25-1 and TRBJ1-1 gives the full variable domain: EADIYQTPRYLVIGTGKKITLECSQTMGHDKMYWYQQDPGMELHLIHYSYGVNSTEKGDLSSESTVSRIRTEHFPLTLESARPSHTSQYLCASSGGTASPMNTEAFFGQGTRLTVV.

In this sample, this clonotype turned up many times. The CDR3 loop is CASSSFTVRGHVAFF. CDR3 bases: TGTGCCAGCAGTTCCTTTACCGTCAGGGGGCATGTAGCTTTCTTT. This chain joins TRBV12-3 or TRBV12-4 and TRBJ1-1; 8 nucleotides match TRBD1. The CDR3 contains 15 residues. With V trimmed by 4 bases and J by 10 bases, 14 bases remained unmatched.

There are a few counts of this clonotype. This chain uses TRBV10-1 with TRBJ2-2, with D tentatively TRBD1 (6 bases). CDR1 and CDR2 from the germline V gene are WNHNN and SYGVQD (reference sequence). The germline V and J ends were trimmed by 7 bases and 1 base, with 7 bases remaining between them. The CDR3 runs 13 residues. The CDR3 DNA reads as TGCGCCAGCACAGGGGAGAACACCGGGGAGCTGTTTTTT. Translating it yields CASTGENTGELFF.

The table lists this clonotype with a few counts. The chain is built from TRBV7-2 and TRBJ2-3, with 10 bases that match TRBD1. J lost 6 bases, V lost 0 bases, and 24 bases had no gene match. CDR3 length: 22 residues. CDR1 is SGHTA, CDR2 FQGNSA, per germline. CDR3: CASSLALSGTGAILVRGDTQYF. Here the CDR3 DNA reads TGTGCCAGCAGCTTAGCTCTATCCGGGACAGGGGCAATCCTGGTCCGTGGGGATACGCAGTATTTT.

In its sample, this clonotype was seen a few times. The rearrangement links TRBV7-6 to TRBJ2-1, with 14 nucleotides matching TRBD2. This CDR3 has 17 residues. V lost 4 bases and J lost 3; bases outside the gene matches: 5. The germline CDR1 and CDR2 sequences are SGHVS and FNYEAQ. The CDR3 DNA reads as TGTGCCAGCAGCTCCAGTGGGACTAGCGGGAGCTACAATGAGCAGTTCTTC. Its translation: CASSSSGTSGSYNEQFF.